This is a list of T cell receptor beta chains from one sample in a study of shared clonotypes between healthy human individuals. Data came from immunoSEQ multiplex PCR; TCRdb stores just in-frame clones and leaves some out. The data show more than 850,000 clones, 70% to 80% seen once. Material: memory CD4+ T cells from PBMCs. The receptors were gathered from a man between 18 and 29 years old in good health. Some clones in this sample may be carry-over from other donors' samples. CDR3s include the opening cysteine and the closing phenylalanine or tryptophan. The order of the fields is V gene, clone size, J gene, D gene, CDR3 protein, CDR3 DNA. A D gene is named only where the DNA matches it firmly. Size is stated for part of the rows, as once, few or many counts, or as a class when the clone is expanded.

V gene: TRBV6-5
clone size: NA
J gene: TRBJ1-4
D gene: NA
CDR3 protein: CASSAGRDEKLFF
CDR3 DNA: TGTGCCAGCAGTGCCGGGAGAGATGAAAAACTGTTTTTT

V gene: TRBV4-1
clone size: NA
J gene: TRBJ2-1
D gene: NA
CDR3 protein: CASSQDIQGRNEQFF
CDR3 DNA: TGCGCCAGCAGCCAAGATATCCAGGGGAGGAATGAGCAGTTCTTC

V gene: TRBV28
clone size: NA
J gene: TRBJ2-1
D gene: NA
CDR3 protein: CASSLRQGGRDEQFF
CDR3 DNA: TGTGCCAGCAGTTTACGCCAGGGTGGACGCGATGAGCAGTTCTTC

V gene: TRBV27
clone size: NA
J gene: TRBJ2-1
D gene: TRBD2
CDR3 protein: CASSLYSGRGNEQFF
CDR3 DNA: TGTGCCAGCAGTTTATACAGCGGGAGGGGCAATGAGCAGTTCTTC

V gene: TRBV5-6
clone size: NA
J gene: TRBJ1-1
D gene: NA
CDR3 protein: CASSFGEEAFF
CDR3 DNA: TGTGCCAGCAGCTTCGGGGAAGAAGCTTTCTTT

V gene: TRBV28
clone size: NA
J gene: TRBJ2-3
D gene: TRBD1
CDR3 protein: CASNPANRGPDTQYF
CDR3 DNA: TGTGCCAGCAACCCGGCGAACAGGGGCCCAGATACGCAGTATTTT

V gene: TRBV7-2
clone size: once
J gene: TRBJ1-1
D gene: TRBD1
CDR3 protein: CASSLVMTGAGAFF
CDR3 DNA: TGTGCCAGCAGCTTAGTGATGACAGGGGCGGGAGCTTTCTTT

V gene: TRBV5-4
clone size: NA
J gene: TRBJ2-6
D gene: NA
CDR3 protein: CASSPHGANVLTF
CDR3 DNA: TGTGCCAGCAGCCCCCACGGGGCCAACGTCCTGACTTTC

V gene: TRBV9
clone size: NA
J gene: TRBJ1-3
D gene: TRBD1
CDR3 protein: CASSVGQDSGNTIYF
CDR3 DNA: TGTGCCAGCAGCGTCGGACAGGACTCTGGAAACACCATATATTTT

V gene: TRBV5-6
clone size: NA
J gene: TRBJ1-4
D gene: NA
CDR3 protein: CASSSLVSEKLFF
CDR3 DNA: TGTGCCAGCAGCTCCCTCGTAAGTGAAAAACTGTTTTTT

V gene: TRBV28
clone size: NA
J gene: TRBJ2-7
D gene: TRBD1
CDR3 protein: CASRQQGYEQYF
CDR3 DNA: TGTGCCAGCAGACAACAGGGGTACGAGCAGTACTTC

V gene: TRBV6-5
clone size: NA
J gene: TRBJ2-7
D gene: NA
CDR3 protein: CASSYEGLASYEQYF
CDR3 DNA: TGTGCCAGCAGTTACGAGGGTCTGGCCTCCTACGAGCAGTACTTC

V gene: TRBV27
clone size: NA
J gene: TRBJ2-5
D gene: NA
CDR3 protein: CASSPLYRGQETQYF
CDR3 DNA: TGTGCCAGCAGTCCCCTTTATAGGGGGCAAGAGACCCAGTACTTC

V gene: TRBV9
clone size: once
J gene: TRBJ2-1
D gene: TRBD2
CDR3 protein: CASSPRASGRATEQFF
CDR3 DNA: TGTGCCAGCAGCCCCAGAGCTAGCGGGAGGGCCACTGAGCAGTTCTTC

V gene: TRBV9
clone size: NA
J gene: TRBJ2-5
D gene: NA
CDR3 protein: CASSVGRVATQGETQYF
CDR3 DNA: TGTGCCAGCAGCGTAGGTCGCGTGGCAACACAAGGAGAGACCCAGTACTTC

V gene: TRBV29-1
clone size: NA
J gene: TRBJ2-7
D gene: NA
CDR3 protein: CSAGPVPYEQYF
CDR3 DNA: TGCAGCGCCGGACCGGTACCCTACGAGCAGTACTTC

V gene: TRBV6-1
clone size: NA
J gene: TRBJ1-4
D gene: NA
CDR3 protein: CASSEGLGRGNEKLFF
CDR3 DNA: TGTGCCAGCAGTGAAGGTCTAGGGCGGGGAAATGAAAAACTGTTTTTT

V gene: TRBV6-1
clone size: many
J gene: TRBJ2-5
D gene: TRBD2
CDR3 protein: CASSETAGVHETQYF
CDR3 DNA: TGTGCCAGCAGTGAAACGGCGGGAGTGCATGAGACCCAGTACTTC

V gene: TRBV6-1
clone size: once
J gene: TRBJ2-7
D gene: NA
CDR3 protein: CASTWERGTYEQYF
CDR3 DNA: TGTGCCAGCACTTGGGAGAGGGGAACCTACGAGCAGTACTTC

V gene: TRBV18
clone size: NA
J gene: TRBJ1-4
D gene: NA
CDR3 protein: CASSRRDGREKLFF
CDR3 DNA: TGTGCCAGCTCACGCAGGGACGGACGTGAAAAACTGTTTTTT

V gene: TRBV27
clone size: many
J gene: TRBJ2-3
D gene: TRBD2
CDR3 protein: CASKSGRASDTQYF
CDR3 DNA: TGTGCCAGTAAGAGCGGGAGGGCCTCAGATACGCAGTATTTT

V gene: TRBV5-1
clone size: NA
J gene: TRBJ1-2
D gene: NA
CDR3 protein: CASSLTDGARGDGYTF
CDR3 DNA: TGCGCCAGCAGCTTAACCGACGGAGCTAGGGGGGATGGCTACACCTTC

V gene: TRBV29-1
clone size: NA
J gene: TRBJ2-1
D gene: TRBD2
CDR3 protein: CSVERTSVVNEQFF
CDR3 DNA: TGCAGCGTGGAGAGGACTAGCGTAGTAAATGAGCAGTTCTTC

V gene: TRBV5-4
clone size: NA
J gene: TRBJ2-3
D gene: NA
CDR3 protein: CASSLDREDTQYF
CDR3 DNA: TGTGCCAGCAGCTTGGATAGGGAAGATACGCAGTATTTT

V gene: TRBV11-2
clone size: once
J gene: TRBJ2-1
D gene: NA
CDR3 protein: CASSLEGNYNEQFF
CDR3 DNA: TGTGCCAGCAGCTTAGAAGGAAACTACAATGAGCAGTTCTTC

V gene: TRBV28
clone size: NA
J gene: TRBJ2-1
D gene: NA
CDR3 protein: CASSFPRDRGEQFF
CDR3 DNA: TGTGCCAGCAGTTTTCCCAGGGATAGAGGTGAGCAGTTCTTC

V gene: TRBV10-1
clone size: NA
J gene: TRBJ2-2
D gene: NA
CDR3 protein: CASSADGGTGELFF
CDR3 DNA: TGCGCCAGCAGCGCGGACGGAGGCACCGGGGAGCTGTTTTTT

V gene: TRBV19
clone size: NA
J gene: TRBJ2-6
D gene: NA
CDR3 protein: CASSISRTGANVLTF
CDR3 DNA: TGTGCCAGTAGTATATCTAGGACTGGGGCCAACGTCCTGACTTTC

V gene: TRBV5-1
clone size: NA
J gene: TRBJ1-1
D gene: NA
CDR3 protein: CASSWGQGLTEAFF
CDR3 DNA: TGCGCCAGCAGCTGGGGACAAGGTTTGACTGAAGCTTTCTTT

V gene: TRBV5-1
clone size: few
J gene: TRBJ1-1
D gene: TRBD1
CDR3 protein: CASSPTGQGKPEAFF
CDR3 DNA: TGCGCCAGCAGCCCGACGGGACAGGGAAAGCCCGAAGCTTTCTTT

V gene: TRBV14
clone size: NA
J gene: TRBJ2-5
D gene: TRBD2
CDR3 protein: CASSQGLASAFLETQYF
CDR3 DNA: TGTGCCAGCAGCCAGGGACTAGCCTCGGCCTTCCTTGAGACCCAGTACTTC

V gene: TRBV7-2
clone size: few
J gene: TRBJ2-7
D gene: TRBD2
CDR3 protein: CASSLRAPTSGRTYEQYF
CDR3 DNA: TGTGCCAGCAGCTTAAGAGCCCCCACTAGCGGGAGGACCTACGAGCAGTACTTC

V gene: TRBV5-4
clone size: NA
J gene: TRBJ2-2
D gene: TRBD1
CDR3 protein: CASRTDRGTGELFF
CDR3 DNA: TGTGCCAGCAGAACGGACAGGGGCACCGGGGAGCTGTTTTTT

V gene: TRBV19
clone size: NA
J gene: TRBJ2-7
D gene: NA
CDR3 protein: CASSIGGSGPSYEQYF
CDR3 DNA: TGTGCCAGTAGTATAGGAGGAAGCGGGCCCTCCTACGAGCAGTACTTC

V gene: TRBV6-1
clone size: NA
J gene: TRBJ1-5
D gene: NA
CDR3 protein: CAIHLGGGLTPQHF
CDR3 DNA: TGTGCCATCCATCTGGGGGGGGGCCTCACGCCCCAGCATTTT

V gene: TRBV4-3
clone size: few
J gene: TRBJ1-3
D gene: NA
CDR3 protein: CASSQDAGRTGNTIYF
CDR3 DNA: TGCGCCAGCAGCCAAGATGCCGGGCGGACTGGAAACACCATATATTTT

V gene: TRBV7-2
clone size: once
J gene: TRBJ2-2
D gene: TRBD2
CDR3 protein: CASSLSRGLANTGELFF
CDR3 DNA: TGTGCCAGCAGCTTAAGTAGGGGACTAGCGAACACCGGGGAGCTGTTTTTT

V gene: TRBV9
clone size: NA
J gene: TRBJ1-6
D gene: NA
CDR3 protein: CASSVNGGSNSPLHF
CDR3 DNA: TGTGCCAGCAGCGTAAATGGGGGGTCGAATTCACCCCTCCACTTT

V gene: TRBV7-9
clone size: NA
J gene: TRBJ1-2
D gene: NA
CDR3 protein: CASSLVRLPNYGYTF
CDR3 DNA: TGTGCCAGCAGCTTAGTCCGGCTACCTAACTATGGCTACACCTTC

V gene: TRBV28
clone size: NA
J gene: TRBJ2-1
D gene: NA
CDR3 protein: CASSPPPFEQFF
CDR3 DNA: TGTGCCAGCAGTCCGCCCCCATTTGAGCAGTTCTTC